This is a list of T cell receptor beta chains from one sample in a study of tumor and adjacent non-tumor tissue in lung cancer. MiXCR was run by TCRdb on the multiplex PCR reads, yielding one entry per CDR3 protein. The sample has 89,000 or so distinct CDR3 sequences, approximately 57% seen once. The specimen sequenced was lung tumor tissue. These receptor sequences come from a man in his 70s with non-small cell lung cancer. Each CDR3 is given with its conserved first and last residue. Each record gives: CDR3 length, V gene, clone size, D gene, J gene, CDR3 protein, CDR3 DNA. A D gene is named only where the DNA matches it firmly. Rows may omit the clone size; those that give it use once, few, many or a size class.

length: 13; V: TRBV4-1; size: .; D: .; J: TRBJ2-7; CDR3: CASSQDRSLVRYF; DNA: TGCGCCAGCAGCCAAGATAGGTCTTTAGTACGGTACTTC
length: 13; V: TRBV6-1; size: .; D: .; J: TRBJ1-2; CDR3: CASSGGRYYDYTF; DNA: TGTGCCAGCAGTGGGGGACGTTACTATGATTACACCTTC
length: 17; V: TRBV29-1; size: many; D: .; J: TRBJ2-4; CDR3: CSVEDLAWGVAKNIQYF; DNA: TGCAGCGTTGAAGATCTCGCATGGGGTGTAGCCAAAAACATTCAGTACTTC
length: 10; V: TRBV20-1; size: .; D: .; J: TRBJ1-1; CDR3: CSARSVKAFF; DNA: TGCAGTGCTAGGTCTGTGAAAGCTTTCTTT
length: 15; V: TRBV29-1; size: many; D: .; J: TRBJ1-1; CDR3: CSVVGLRGMNTEAFF; DNA: TGCAGCGTTGTAGGCCTCCGGGGGATGAACACTGAAGCTTTCTTT
length: 13; V: TRBV20-1; size: .; D: .; J: TRBJ2-7; CDR3: CSAEEWAMAEQYF; DNA: TGCAGTGCCGAGGAGTGGGCAATGGCCGAGCAGTACTTC
length: 13; V: TRBV11-2; size: medium-sized; D: .; J: TRBJ1-1; CDR3: CASRRTGNTEAFF; DNA: TGTGCCAGCAGAAGAACAGGGAACACTGAAGCTTTCTTT
length: 14; V: TRBV6-1; size: many; D: .; J: TRBJ2-1; CDR3: CASTDGSSYNEQFF; DNA: TGTGCCAGCACAGACGGGAGCTCCTACAATGAGCAGTTCTTC
length: 16; V: TRBV11-2; size: medium-sized; D: .; J: TRBJ1-4; CDR3: CASSLADGITNEKLFF; DNA: TGTGCCAGCAGCTTAGCCGACGGGATAACTAATGAAAAACTGTTTTTT
length: 14; V: TRBV7-9; size: few; D: .; J: TRBJ2-1; CDR3: CASSYVTEYNEQFF; DNA: TGTGCCAGCAGCTATGTGACGGAATACAATGAGCAGTTCTTC
length: 15; V: TRBV10-3; size: medium-sized; D: .; J: TRBJ1-4; CDR3: CAIREGGRRNEKLFF; DNA: TGTGCCATCAGAGAGGGGGGAAGGCGTAATGAAAAACTGTTTTTT
length: 22; V: TRBV5-1; size: .; D: .; J: TRBJ2-1; CDR3: CASSLGGLRGIGRQAHYNEQSF; DNA: TGCGCAAGCAGCTTGGGAGGGTTGCGCGGGATTGGTCGACAGGCCCATTACAATGAGCAGTCCTTC
length: 13; V: TRBV20-1; size: .; D: .; J: TRBJ2-5; CDR3: CNASSGRRQTQYF; DNA: TGCAATGCTAGTTCCGGTAGAAGGCAGACCCAGTACTTC
length: 13; V: TRBV29-1; size: many; D: .; J: TRBJ2-7; CDR3: CSVEDGAGYEQYF; DNA: TGCAGCGTTGAAGATGGAGCGGGCTACGAGCAGTACTTC
length: 13; V: TRBV29-1; size: .; D: .; J: TRBJ1-1; CDR3: CSVVSRFGTEAFF; DNA: TGCAGCGTTGTTTCAAGGTTTGGCACTGAAGCCTTCTTT
length: 15; V: TRBV28; size: .; D: .; J: TRBJ1-4; CDR3: CASSPWTATNEKLFF; DNA: TGTGCCAGCAGCCCGTGGACAGCAACTAATGAAAAACTGTTTTTT
length: 14; V: TRBV29-1; size: .; D: TRBD2; J: TRBJ2-1; CDR3: CSALAGPTYNEQFF; DNA: TGCAGCGCCTTAGCGGGACCCACCTACAATGAGCAGTTCTTC
length: 15; V: TRBV11-2; size: few; D: .; J: TRBJ1-5; CDR3: CASSFSTDSWQPQHF; DNA: TGTGCCAGCAGCTTTTCAACGGACAGTTGGCAGCCCCAGCATTTC
length: 16; V: TRBV7-9; size: .; D: .; J: TRBJ2-1; CDR3: CASSPRLPVTADDQFF; DNA: TGTGCCAGCAGCCCCCGACTACCAGTAACCGCCGATGACCAGTTCTTC
length: 11; V: TRBV29-1; size: .; D: .; J: TRBJ1-2; CDR3: CSVGQVYGYTF; DNA: TGCAGCGTTGGGCAGGTCTATGGCTACACCTTC
length: 15; V: TRBV20-1; size: .; D: TRBD2; J: TRBJ2-1; CDR3: CCAREGGRAWNEQFF; DNA: TGCTGTGCTAGAGAAGGCGGGAGGGCCTGGAATGAGCAGTTCTTC
length: 11; V: TRBV7-9; size: once; D: .; J: TRBJ2-1; CDR3: CAGSPQRGMFF; DNA: TGTGCCGGCAGCCCCCAGCGAGGGATGTTCTTC
length: 13; V: TRBV29-1; size: .; D: TRBD1; J: TRBJ1-1; CDR3: CSVLGQLNTEAFF; DNA: TGCAGTGTACTGGGACAGCTGAACACTGAAGCTTTCTTT
length: 12; V: TRBV29-1; size: many; D: .; J: TRBJ1-5; CDR3: CSVADGGQPQHF; DNA: TGCAGCGTTGCGGATGGCGGCCAGCCCCAGCATTTT
length: 13; V: TRBV7-9; size: .; D: .; J: TRBJ2-3; CDR3: CASNLPDPDTQYF; DNA: TGTGCCAGCAATCTCCCGGACCCAGATACGCAGTATTTT
length: 16; V: TRBV24-1; size: .; D: .; J: TRBJ2-2; CDR3: CTTSAPGGGTTGELFF; DNA: TGTACCACCAGTGCCCCGGGTGGGGGAACGACCGGGGAGCTGTTTTTT
length: 15; V: TRBV30; size: .; D: .; J: TRBJ1-1; CDR3: CAWLSSQRVNTEAFF; DNA: TGCGCCTGGTTAAGTTCCCAGCGCGTGAACACTGAGGCTTTCTTT
length: 15; V: TRBV6-1; size: .; D: TRBD2; J: TRBJ2-2; CDR3: CDSRGLAVTTGGLFF; DNA: TGTGACAGCAGGGGACTAGCGGTCACCACCGGGGGGCTGTTTTTT
length: 15; V: TRBV5-6; size: .; D: .; J: TRBJ2-2; CDR3: CDSSLGSGFTGELFF; DNA: TGTGACAGCAGCTTGGGATCGGGATTCACCGGGGAGCTGTTTTTT
length: 14; V: TRBV29-1; size: once; D: TRBD2; J: TRBJ2-2; CDR3: CGVWGTINTGELFF; DNA: TGCGGCGTCTGGGGGACTATCAACACCGGGGAGCTGTTTTTT
length: 15; V: TRBV10-3; size: many; D: .; J: TRBJ1-2; CDR3: CAISESTQSIYGYTF; DNA: TGTGCCATCAGTGAGTCGACCCAGAGTATCTATGGCTACACCTTC
length: 13; V: TRBV30; size: .; D: .; J: TRBJ1-1; CDR3: CAWRGARNTEAFF; DNA: TGTGCCTGGAGGGGAGCCCGGAACACTGAAGCTTTCTTT
length: 16; V: TRBV28; size: .; D: .; J: TRBJ2-4; CDR3: CASSLCSGVAKNIQYF; DNA: TGTGCCAGCAGTTTGTGCTCAGGGGTAGCCAAAAACATTCAGTACTTC
length: 15; V: TRBV20-1; size: .; D: .; J: TRBJ2-2; CDR3: CSTRDGRWRGWELLF; DNA: TGCAGTACTAGAGATGGGAGGTGGAGGGGCTGGGAGCTGCTTTTT